This T cell receptor (beta chain) was documented in a study of control samples from healthy donors and cancer patients. V gave up 7 bases and J gave up 8 bases, with 12 bases separating them. The CDR3 is 12 amino acids. CDR1 is SGHNT, CDR2 YYREEE, per germline (reference sequence). The data were produced by immunoSEQ multiplex PCR, yet TCRdb's version contains in-frame clones alone and is incomplete. The sample has 110,000 or so clones; 83% are singletons. The origin of this receptor is a woman between 50 and 59 years old in good health. Sequenced sample: blood. The chain couples TRBV5-4 to TRBJ1-4, with no clear D. DNA for the CDR3: TGTGCCAGCGCTCTTCTTGGGGAAAAACTGTTTTTT. Its translation is CASALLGEKLFF.